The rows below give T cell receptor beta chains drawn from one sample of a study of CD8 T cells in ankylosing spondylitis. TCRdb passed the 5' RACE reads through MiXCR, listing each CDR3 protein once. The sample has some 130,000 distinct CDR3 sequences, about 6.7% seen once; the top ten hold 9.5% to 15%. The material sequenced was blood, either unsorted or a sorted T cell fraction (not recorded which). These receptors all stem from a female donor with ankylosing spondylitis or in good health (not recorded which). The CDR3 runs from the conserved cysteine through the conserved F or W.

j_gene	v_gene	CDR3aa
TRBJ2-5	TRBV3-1	CAASPSGGETQYF
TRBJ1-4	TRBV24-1	CATSDPGTEGEKLFF
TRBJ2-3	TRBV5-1	CASSLRTATDTQYF
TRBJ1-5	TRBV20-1	CSARDPKGGTQPQHF
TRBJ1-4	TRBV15	CATSRVAGPNEKLFF
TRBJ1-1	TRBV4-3	CASSRDSRDRVPEGTEAFF
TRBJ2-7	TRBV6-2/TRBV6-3	CASSYSPLRRYEQYF
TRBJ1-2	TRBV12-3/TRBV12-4	CASSLIDLYGYTF
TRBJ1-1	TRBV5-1	CASSLTPGQANTEAFF
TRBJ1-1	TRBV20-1	CSAPRTDHDTEAFF
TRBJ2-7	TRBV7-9	CASSLATGPNSYEQYF
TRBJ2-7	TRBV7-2	CASSADRNYSYEQYF
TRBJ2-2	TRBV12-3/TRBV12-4	CVSSNLGSGNTGELFF
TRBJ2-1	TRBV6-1	CASSGLASYNEQFF
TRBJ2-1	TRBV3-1	CASSQEMRLAGRYNEQFF
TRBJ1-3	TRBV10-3	CAISVGSGNTIYF
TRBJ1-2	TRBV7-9	CASSLAGGGSYGYTF
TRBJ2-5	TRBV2	CASSAMSTLETQYF
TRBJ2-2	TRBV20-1	CSARVGTTGELFF
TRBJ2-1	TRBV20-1	CSAAPTSGGHNEQFF
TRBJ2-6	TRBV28	CASSFGLLTSSGANVLTF
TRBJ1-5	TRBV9	CASSEDSFSNQPQHF
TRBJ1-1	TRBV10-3	CASTPGQGGGTEAFF
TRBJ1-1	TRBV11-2	CASSLRAANTEAFF
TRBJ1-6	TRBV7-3	CASSFRTAHSPLHF
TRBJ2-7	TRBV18	CASSPRDVNSYEQYF
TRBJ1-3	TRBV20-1	CSARDLSRSGNTIYF
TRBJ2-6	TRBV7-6	CASSLVRAGANVLTF
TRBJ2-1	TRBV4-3	CASSPKLEGPQFF
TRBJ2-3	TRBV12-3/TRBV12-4	CASSFLAGGDTQYF
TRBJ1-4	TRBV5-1	CASSQAVGAGEKLFF
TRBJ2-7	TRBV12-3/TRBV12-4	CASSFGPYEQYF
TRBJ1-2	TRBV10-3	CAISRPDRDRSYTF
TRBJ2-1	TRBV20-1	CSAIGGGVSSYNEQFF
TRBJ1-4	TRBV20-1	CSARGADWEKLFF
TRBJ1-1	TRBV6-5	CASSSATENTEAFF
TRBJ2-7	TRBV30	CAGRTGGEQYF
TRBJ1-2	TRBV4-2	CASSQEGGGGYTF
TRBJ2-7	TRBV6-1	CASSVGKKPYEQYF
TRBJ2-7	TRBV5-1	CASSPRVGTGLYEQYF
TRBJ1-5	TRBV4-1	CASSQEPGGVRPQHF
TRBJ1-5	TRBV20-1	CSARDHIGQSEEPQHF
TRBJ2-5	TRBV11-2	CASSLGLVQETQYF
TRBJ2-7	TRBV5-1	CASSPTDVAYEQYF
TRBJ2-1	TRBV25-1	CASPEVGNEQFF
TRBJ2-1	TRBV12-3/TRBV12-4	CASSLSGVLDNEQFF
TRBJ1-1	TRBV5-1	CASSLVGTGIGEAFF
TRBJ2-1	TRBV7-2	CASSTRLAGGLDEQFF
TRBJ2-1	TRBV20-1	CSATEFRGGNNEQFF
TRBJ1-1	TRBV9	CASSVGRLNTEAFF
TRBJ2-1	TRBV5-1	CASSLPETYNEQFF
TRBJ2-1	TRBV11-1	CASSLVGLAGGAYNEQFF
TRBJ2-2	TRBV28	CASSLLGSLTGELFF
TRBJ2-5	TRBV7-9	CASSLIMGETQYF
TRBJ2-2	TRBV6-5	CASSYLATYTGELFF
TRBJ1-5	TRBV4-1	CASSQDPDLRPQHF
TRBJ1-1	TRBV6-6	CASSQTGNTEAFF